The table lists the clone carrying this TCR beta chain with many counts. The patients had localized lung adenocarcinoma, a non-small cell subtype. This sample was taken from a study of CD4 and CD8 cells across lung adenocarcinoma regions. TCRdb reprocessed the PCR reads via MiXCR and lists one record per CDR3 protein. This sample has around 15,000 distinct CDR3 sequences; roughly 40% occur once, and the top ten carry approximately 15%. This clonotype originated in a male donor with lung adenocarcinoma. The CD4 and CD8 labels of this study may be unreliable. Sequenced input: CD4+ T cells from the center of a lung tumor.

The CDR3: CASSEATRGRTGANVLTF. In DNA form, the CDR3 reads TGTGCCAGCAGTGAAGCAACGAGGGGGCGGACTGGGGCCAACGTCCTGACTTTC. The gene calls are TRBV6-1 and TRBJ2-6, with TRBD1 identical over 7 bases. The CDR3 contains 18 residues. In germline, CDR1 is MNHNS, CDR2 SASEGT. Trimming took 0 bases from V and 2 from J; bases not matched to a gene: 7.